Following are 10 T cell receptor beta chains from one sample sequenced in a study of molecular identifiers for immune sequencing clone quantification. Each CDR3 protein gets one entry after TCRdb re-called the PCR reads with MiXCR. The data hold hundreds of thousands of distinct CDR3 sequences, with roughly 24% observed a single time. The specimen was naive CD8+ T cells from blood, with Jurkat cell RNA spiked in. Specified subset: FACS-sorted CD8+CD4-CCR7+CD45RA+ naive T cells. All receptors come from a human donor in good health. Some libraries in this study had Jurkat cell RNA spiked in.

In regard to this clonotype: Just one base apart from a much larger clone, this may be a read error. The chain joins TRBV5-1 to TRBJ2-5; TRBD2 matches 7 bases. CDR3 length equals 16 residues. V was pared by 0 bases and J by 0 bases, with 5 bases of the junction left unmatched. Per germline, CDR1 SGHRS and CDR2 YFSETQ. The CDR3 reads CASSLADGGNQETQYF. CDR3 DNA: TGCGCCAGCAGCTTGGCGGACGGGGGGAACCAAGAGACCCAGTACTTC.

The chain combines TRBV5-4 with TRBJ2-2; TRBD1 is a possible D gene (6 bases). CDR3 length: 16 residues. Germline CDR1 and CDR2: SGHNT and YYREEE (reference sequence). Trimming stripped 4 bases from V and 0 bases from J, with 13 bases between. The CDR3 sequence is CASSPLQGPNTGELFF. CDR3 in DNA: TGTGCCAGCAGCCCTCTACAGGGTCCGAACACCGGGGAGCTGTTTTTT.

The V call is TRBV7-9, the J call TRBJ2-7; perhaps TRBD2 as D (6 bases). This CDR3 is 14 amino acids long. Germline values: CDR1 SEHNR, CDR2 FQNEAQ (reference sequence). V lost 5 bases and J 2 bases, leaving 13 bases between the germline ends. The CDR3 is CASSQPGLTYEQYF. CDR3 DNA: TGTGCCAGCAGCCAACCGGGACTTACCTACGAGCAGTACTTC.

The sample holds a few counts of this clonotype. V is TRBV7-9 and J is TRBJ1-1; a weak D match, TRBD1 (5 bases). Trimming took 7 bases from V and 1 from J, leaving 16 bases between them. From germline, CDR1 is SEHNR and CDR2 FQNEAQ (reference sequence). The CDR3 totals 15 residues. DNA of the CDR3: TGTGCCAGCAACTCGCCGTCAGGGACGAACACTGAAGCTTTCTTT. This codes for CASNSPSGTNTEAFF.

Comments on this clonotype: Possible read error: a much larger clone is one base away. The chain combines TRBV5-6 with TRBJ1-1; D is ambiguous. CDR1 and CDR2 from the germline V gene are SGHDT and YYEEEE. The CDR3 loop spans 15 amino acids. The CDR3: CASSPWDFKNPEAFF. CDR3 DNA sequence: TGTGCCAGCAGCCCGTGGGATTTTAAGAACCCTGAAGCTTTCTTT.

This clonotype was recorded many times. This chain joins TRBV7-9 and TRBJ2-3, with 10 bases that match TRBD2. Germline V gene data show CDR1 as SEHNR and CDR2 as FQNEAQ (reference sequence). The V segment lost 1 base and the J segment 4 bases; nucleotides outside the gene matches: 14. The CDR3 has 19 amino acids. This chain's CDR3 is CASSLVLASGGPGADTQYF. In DNA, the CDR3 is TGTGCCAGCAGCTTAGTTTTGGCTAGCGGGGGCCCTGGTGCAGATACGCAGTATTTT. Full variable domain (remainder filled in from reference TRBV7-9 and TRBJ2-3): DTGVSQNPRHKITKRGQNVTFRCDPISEHNRLYWYRQTLGQGPEFLTYFQNEAQLEKSRLLSDRFSAERPKGSFSTLEIQRTEQGDSAMYLCASSLVLASGGPGADTQYFGPGTRLTVL.

This clonotype was counted only a few times. The CDR3: CASSHDSRPYNEQFF. Here the CDR3 DNA reads TGTGCCAGCAGTCATGACAGCCGACCCTACAATGAGCAGTTCTTC. V and J are TRBV7-9 and TRBJ2-1, with TRBD1 as a possible D gene (5 bases). Germline CDR1 is SEHNR and CDR2 is FQNEAQ (reference sequence). The CDR3 is 15 residues long. Trimming took off 6 bases at V and 2 bases at J, with 14 bases between the two ends.

This clonotype showed up many times. The chain links TRBV9 to TRBJ2-7; TRBD2 matches 9 bases. Losses at the gene ends were 0 bases for V and 6 bases for J; bases not matched to a gene: 7. The V gene's germline CDR1 is SGDLS and CDR2 YYNGEE. The CDR3 consists of 15 residues. The CDR3 region has the DNA TGTGCCAGCAGCGTAGTTAGCGGGGGCCCGACCGAGCAGTACTTC. Its translation: CASSVVSGGPTEQYF.

This clonotype was picked up a small number of times. The V gene is TRBV29-1, the J gene TRBJ2-5; the match to TRBD1 covers 7 bases. CDR3 length: 13 residues. Germline V CDR1 and CDR2: SQVTM, ANQGSEA. V gave up 4 bases and J gave up 4 bases; unmatched junction bases: 6. The CDR3 bases are TGCAGCGTTGCAGGGACAGACGGAGAGACCCAGTACTTC. Translating it yields CSVAGTDGETQYF.

This clonotype was seen at least ten times. This chain links TRBV12-3 or TRBV12-4 with TRBJ2-7; D unresolved. V lost 3 bases and J lost 3, with 9 bases in between. This CDR3 has 13 residues. DNA of the CDR3: TGTGCCAGCAGTTTCTGGACCCACTACGAGCAGTACTTC. Its protein product is CASSFWTHYEQYF.